This TCR beta chain was obtained from a study of T cells in Graves' hyperthyroidism and ophthalmopathy. Study-level findings and limits: Most clonotypes that expanded in the thyroid above 0.001 also showed up in blood. Patients with ophthalmopathy were separated from those with stable hyperthyroidism by a 13 V-J model.

As for this clonotype: No antigen is known for it.

The patients, who ranged from 18 to 65 in age, presented with newly diagnosed hyperthyroidism lasting under 2 months. Exclusion followed for patients with uncontrolled infection, other autoimmune disease, pregnancy or lactation. The investigators amplified TCR beta CDR3 regions from RNA transcripts. The HTBI set primed first-round TCR CDR3 RT-PCR. Each CDR3 protein is one row after TCRdb ran MiXCR on the multiplex PCR reads. The table records 610,000 or so distinct CDR3 sequences, around 46% of them present only once. The CDR3 length is 15 residues. Germline lookup yields CDR1 SEHNR and CDR2 FQNEAQ (reference sequence). The V and J ends lost 1 base and 5 bases, in that order; junction bases with no gene match: 7.

The TCR sequence derives from a woman under 30 with Graves' hyperthyroidism. Sequencing input: peripheral blood or thyroid tissue (not recorded which). The chain combines TRBV7-9 with TRBJ2-7, with 8 positions matching TRBD2. CDR3 sequence: CASSLVAGPNDEQYF. The CDR3 coding sequence is TGTGCCAGCAGCTTAGTAGCGGGGCCGAACGACGAGCAGTACTTC.